The rows below give T cell receptor beta chains drawn from one sample of a study of blood T cell repertoires in COVID-19. Generated by immunoSEQ multiplex PCR, the TCRdb table keeps only in-frame clones and is missing some. The table includes about 140,000 clones, roughly 84% detected once. Source material: peripheral blood. These receptor sequences come from a man in his thirties or forties with COVID-19, enrolled during active disease. The CDR3 runs from the conserved cysteine through the conserved F or W. The D gene is left open where the match is weak. Size is stated for part of the rows, as once, few or many counts, or as a class when the clone is expanded.

TRBJ1-2 | 15 | TRBV6-5 | TRBD1 | NA | TGTGCCAGCACCCCAATCAACAGGGGGCACTATGGCTACACCTTC | CASTPINRGHYGYTF
TRBJ1-1 | 14 | TRBV11-2 | NA | NA | TGTGCCAGCAGCCCTCGGGTCGGCAACACTGAAGCTTTCTTT | CASSPRVGNTEAFF
TRBJ1-1 | 17 | TRBV19 | NA | few | TGTGCCAGTAGTATAGAGTGGAAAACAGGGCGTACCACTGAAGCTTTCTTT | CASSIEWKTGRTTEAFF
TRBJ2-5 | 14 | TRBV11-3 | NA | NA | TGTGCCAGCAGCGATCGGTCCGCGGCAGAGACCCAGTACTTC | CASSDRSAAETQYF
TRBJ2-5 | 16 | TRBV15 | NA | NA | TGTGCCACCAGCAGAGTCCCACTCGGGCGGGGAGAGACCCAGTACTTC | CATSRVPLGRGETQYF
TRBJ2-3 | 14 | TRBV2 | NA | once | TGTGCTTCCCCGGAAGGGGTTGGCACAGATACGCAGTATTTT | CASPEGVGTDTQYF
TRBJ2-5 | 15 | TRBV5-5 | TRBD2 | few | TGTGCCAGCAGCTTGGCGGGAGGGCCCTTGGAGACCCAGTACTTC | CASSLAGGPLETQYF
TRBJ2-7 | 15 | TRBV27 | NA | NA | TGTGCCAGCAGCGCGGGACAGACCTTCTCCTACGAGCAGTACTTC | CASSAGQTFSYEQYF
TRBJ1-1 | 15 | TRBV5-8 | NA | NA | TGTGCCAGCAGCTTGGCCGGAAATTTCAGGGCTGAAGCTTTCTTT | CASSLAGNFRAEAFF
TRBJ2-4 | 15 | TRBV6-2/TRBV6-3 | TRBD1 | NA | TGTGCCAGCAGTTCAGGGGGCTTCGGCAAAAACATTCAGTACTTC | CASSSGGFGKNIQYF
TRBJ2-2 | 15 | TRBV19 | TRBD2 | NA | TGTGCCAGTAGAATCGGGACTAGCGGTCCCGGGGAGCTGTTTTTT | CASRIGTSGPGELFF
TRBJ2-3 | 14 | TRBV7-3 | NA | NA | TGTGCCAGCAGCTCTGGTGGGGGCCGGGATACGCAGTATTTT | CASSSGGGRDTQYF
TRBJ2-7 | 16 | TRBV14 | TRBD1 | once | TGTGCCAGCGCCCCCCGTTCTGGACAGGGTGCCTACGAGCAGTACTTC | CASAPRSGQGAYEQYF
TRBJ2-1 | 13 | TRBV28 | NA | NA | TGTGCCAGCAGTTCCAGACTCTACAATGAGCAGTTCTTC | CASSSRLYNEQFF
TRBJ1-2 | 15 | TRBV28 | TRBD1 | NA | TGTGCCAGCAGCACCCGGACAGGGACAAACTATGGCTACACCTTC | CASSTRTGTNYGYTF
TRBJ2-7 | 13 | TRBV28 | NA | NA | TGTGCCAGCGGGGGCGGCTGGGCCTACGAGCAGTACTTC | CASGGGWAYEQYF
TRBJ1-1 | 14 | TRBV11-2 | NA | NA | TGTGCCAGCAGACAACAGGGTATGAACACTGAAGCTTTCTTT | CASRQQGMNTEAFF
TRBJ1-1 | 12 | TRBV28 | TRBD1 | NA | TGTGCCAGCCGAGGGACAGGGGGCATTCCTTTCTTT | CASRGTGGIPFF
TRBJ1-2 | 15 | TRBV4-2 | TRBD1 | NA | TGTGCCAGCAGCCAAGGAGGGACAGGGGGCTATGGCTACACCTTC | CASSQGGTGGYGYTF
TRBJ2-4 | 16 | TRBV5-4 | TRBD1 | NA | TGTGCCAGCAGCCCCGGACAGGGGTTAGCCAAAAACATTCAGTACTTC | CASSPGQGLAKNIQYF
TRBJ2-3 | 14 | TRBV7-8 | NA | NA | TGTGCCAGCAGCCTTAGCGTTAGCACAGATACGCAGTATTTT | CASSLSVSTDTQYF
TRBJ2-1 | 15 | TRBV6-1 | NA | few | TGTGCCAGCAGTGAAGCAAACGACGGGTACAATGAGCAGTTCTTC | CASSEANDGYNEQFF